A single sample gave rise to the 21 T cell receptor beta chains below, sequenced in a study of PD-L1 blockade in urothelial cancer. The assay was immunoSEQ multiplex PCR, and TCRdb's table has in-frame clones only and misses some. The sample carries some 30,000 clones, around 87% recorded once. The specimen comprised PBMCs, sampled around atezolizumab (anti-PD-L1) treatment. The receptors shown here come from a man aged 45 to 65 with urothelial cancer.

The gene calls are TRBV20-1 and TRBJ2-5, with 7 bases identical to TRBD1. The J call may be faulty, since TRBJ2-7 better matches the DNA end. The CDR3 sequence is 11 residues long. CDR1 and CDR2 from the germline V gene are DFQATT and SNEGSKA (reference sequence). The CDR3 DNA reads as TGCAGTGCTTACAGGGGCAACGAGCAGTACTTC. This codes for CSAYRGNEQYF.

The chain has TRBV6-4 and TRBJ1-2; 8 nucleotides align to TRBD1. The CDR3 has 15 residues. Germline CDR1 MRHNA, CDR2 SNTAGT. J gave up 2 bases and V 0 bases, and 2 bases lay outside the gene matches. CDR3 sequence (DNA): TGTGCCAGCAGTGACTCGCACAGGGGGAACTATGGCTACACCTTC. Protein sequence: CASSDSHRGNYGYTF.

The chain joins TRBV10-2 to TRBJ2-7, with D possibly matching TRBD2 (10 bases). This CDR3 spans 17 amino acids. Trimming shortened V by 7 bases and J by 2 bases, and 24 bases separated the two germline ends. From germline, CDR1 is WSHSY and CDR2 SAAADI. Written as DNA, the CDR3 is TGCGCCAGCAATCCGGGACAGGGAAGCGGGAGGGCCTACGAGCAGTACTTC. As protein: CASNPGQGSGRAYEQYF.

The chain employs TRBV7-9 and TRBJ1-2; no definite D call. The CDR3 runs 10 residues. The V and J ends lost 5 bases and 8 bases respectively, with 6 bases between them. CDR1 is SEHNR and CDR2 is FQNEAQ in the germline V gene (reference sequence). The CDR3 DNA is TGTGCCAGCAGCGGTCTAGGCTACACCTTC. Amino acid sequence: CASSGLGYTF.

The chain recombines TRBV6-5 with TRBJ1-4; maybe TRBD1 (5 bases). Trimming took 4 bases from V and 8 from J, leaving 20 bases between them. The CDR3 runs 16 residues. The germline CDR1 and CDR2 sequences are MNHEY and SVGAGI. CDR3 sequence: CASSSPVLGGVEKLFF. CDR3 bases: TGTGCCAGCAGTTCTCCGGTTTTGGGAGGGGTGGAAAAACTGTTTTTT.

V is TRBV5-6 and J is TRBJ2-3, with 8 bases aligning to TRBD1. The CDR3 spans 15 residues. With 2 bases clipped from V and 1 base from J, the junction kept 3 bases outside the gene matches. Germline V CDR1 and CDR2: SGHDT, YYEEEE. The CDR3, as DNA: TGTGCCAGCAGCTTAGGACAGGGCCGCACAGATACGCAGTATTTT. Encoded protein: CASSLGQGRTDTQYF. The variable domain in full, completed from reference TRBV5-6 and TRBJ2-3, reads DAGVTQSPTHLIKTRGQQVTLRCSPKSGHDTVSWYQQALGQGPQFIFQYYEEEERQRGNFPDRFSGHQFPNYSSELNVNALLLGDSALYLCASSLGQGRTDTQYFGPGTRLTVL.

The genes are TRBV11-3 and TRBJ2-1; TRBD2 agrees at 14 bases. The germline CDR1 and CDR2 sequences are SGHNT and YENEEA. Losses at the gene ends were 4 bases for V and 5 bases for J; bases not matched to a gene: 10. The length of the CDR3 is 18 residues. The CDR3: CASSSGTSGSKSHNEQFF. The CDR3 bases are TGTGCCAGCAGCTCCGGGACTAGCGGGAGTAAGTCCCACAATGAGCAGTTCTTC.

The chain employs TRBV6-6 and TRBJ2-7, with D possibly being TRBD1 (5 bases). This CDR3 contains 15 residues. Trimming removed 4 bases from V and 7 bases from J, with 20 bases in between. Germline V gene lookup returns CDR1 MNHNY and CDR2 SVGAGI (reference sequence). This chain's CDR3 is CASSSSRPAAGEQYF. Here the CDR3 DNA reads TGTGCCAGCAGTTCCTCCCGACCCGCGGCAGGGGAGCAGTACTTC.

The chain joins TRBV19 to TRBJ2-2; a possible D gene is TRBD2 (6 bases). V dropped 5 bases and J dropped 3 bases, with 10 bases sitting between them. The CDR3 covers 14 residues. CDR1 is LNHDA, CDR2 SQIVND, per germline (reference sequence). The CDR3: CASSVVADTGELFF. The CDR3 DNA sequence: TGTGCCAGTAGTGTAGTAGCGGACACCGGGGAGCTGTTTTTT.

The chain uses TRBV27 and TRBJ1-1, with a tentative D call TRBD1 (6 bases). The CDR3 consists of 16 residues. Trimming took off 5 bases at V and 2 bases at J, with 18 bases between the two ends. CDR1 is MNHEY and CDR2 is SMNVEV in the germline V gene (reference sequence). The CDR3 sequence: CASSRTAPPLNTEAFF. CDR3 DNA sequence: TGTGCCAGCAGTCGGACAGCCCCTCCTCTTAACACTGAAGCTTTCTTT.

This sequence joins TRBV5-5 and TRBJ2-7, with 7 bases lining up with TRBD1. The CDR3 spans 16 residues. The germline V gene has CDR1 SGHKS and CDR2 YYEKEE (reference sequence). V shed 0 bases and J 3 bases; nucleotides not matched to a gene: 9. The DNA of the CDR3 is TGTGCCAGCAGCTTGGCCCCTCGGACAGGCTACTACGAGCAGTACTTC. This sequence encodes CASSLAPRTGYYEQYF.

This chain uses TRBV11-2 with TRBJ2-7, with D possibly being TRBD2 (5 bases). Germline V CDR1 and CDR2: SGHAT, FQNNGV. Trimming left V 2 bases short and J 0 bases short, with 14 bases between. The CDR3 is made up of 16 amino acids. The CDR3 sequence: CASSLSSPGISYEQYF. As DNA, the CDR3 is TGTGCCAGCAGCTTATCGTCTCCGGGGATCTCCTACGAGCAGTACTTC.

This rearrangement joins TRBV7-2 to TRBJ1-2; D unresolved. The CDR3 runs to 13 residues. The V gene lost 5 bases and the J gene lost 8 bases, with 15 bases spanning the gap. CDR1 is SGHTA, CDR2 FQGNSA, per germline. CDR3 in amino acids: CASSPGIPKGYTF. In DNA, the CDR3 is TGTGCCAGCAGCCCCGGGATTCCCAAGGGCTACACCTTC. Full variable domain (missing parts from reference TRBV7-2 and TRBJ1-2): GAGVSQSPSNKVTEKGKDVELRCDPISGHTALYWYRQSLGQGLEFLIYFQGNSAPDKSGLPSDRFSAERTGGSVSTLTIQRTQQEDSAVYLCASSPGIPKGYTFGSGTRLTVV.

The chain joins TRBV5-1 to TRBJ2-5; 9 bases match TRBD1. The CDR3 sequence is 16 residues long. Germline V gene data show CDR1 as SGHRS and CDR2 as YFSETQ. With 3 bases clipped from V and 8 bases from J, the junction kept 14 bases outside the gene matches. For the CDR3, the DNA is TGCGCCAGCAGCTCCGGACTACAGGGGGCTCGAGATACCCAGTACTTC. It is translated as CASSSGLQGARDTQYF.

J is TRBJ2-7 and V is TRBV5-4; the match to TRBD2 covers 15 bases. The germline V gene has CDR1 SGHNT and CDR2 YYREEE (reference sequence). The CDR3 is 15 amino acids. The V segment lost 5 bases and the J segment 5 bases; nucleotides outside the gene matches: 5. DNA of the CDR3: TGTGCCAGCAGTTCGGGACTAGCGGGAGGCCACGAGCAGTACTTC. Translated, it gives CASSSGLAGGHEQYF.

The chain has TRBV29-1 and TRBJ2-1, with D maybe TRBD2 (7 bases). The germline V and J ends were trimmed by 6 bases and 1 base, with 28 bases remaining between them. CDR1 and CDR2 from the germline V gene are SQVTM and ANQGSEA. CDR3 length: 19 residues. CDR3 DNA sequence: TGCAGCGTATTAGGTGGCCGGGGGAGGGGGAAAAATTCCTACAATGAGCAGTTCTTC. It encodes CSVLGGRGRGKNSYNEQFF.

J is TRBJ1-1 and V is TRBV7-3, with 9 bases identical to TRBD1. The ends lost 5 bases at V and 6 bases at J; junction bases unmatched: 10. CDR1 is SGHTA and CDR2 is FQGTGA in the germline V gene. The CDR3 has 15 amino acids. CDR3 loop: CASSPREDRGAEAFF. CDR3 DNA sequence: TGTGCCAGCAGCCCTAGGGAAGACAGGGGGGCTGAAGCTTTCTTT.

The genes are TRBV27 and TRBJ1-1; unclear D gene. This CDR3 spans 15 amino acids. Trimming stripped 2 bases from V and 3 bases from J, with 13 bases between. The germline CDR1 and CDR2 sequences are MNHEY and SMNVEV (reference sequence). The CDR3 sequence: CASSLGPGGYTEAFF. For the CDR3, the DNA is TGTGCCAGCAGTTTAGGGCCAGGCGGGTACACTGAAGCTTTCTTT.

The J gene is TRBJ2-6, the V gene TRBV13; 8 positions match TRBD1. The CDR3 consists of 18 residues. Per the germline V gene, CDR1 is PRHDT and CDR2 is FYEKMQ (reference sequence). With 3 bases clipped from V and 4 bases from J, the junction kept 11 bases outside the gene matches. The CDR3 nucleotides read TGTGCCAGCAGCTTCCTTCCCCGGGACAGGCTCGGGGCCAACGTCCTGACTTTC. Its protein product is CASSFLPRDRLGANVLTF. Combining the CDR3 with reference TRBV13 and TRBJ2-6 gives the whole variable domain AAGVIQSPRHLIKEKRETATLKCYPIPRHDTVYWYQQGPGQDPQFLISFYEKMQSDKGSIPDRFSAQQFSDYHSELNMSSLELGDSALYFCASSFLPRDRLGANVLTFGAGSRLTVL.

This chain links TRBV7-8 with TRBJ2-5, with 12 bases fitting TRBD2. The CDR3 extends over 16 amino acids. Germline V gives CDR1 SGHVS, CDR2 FQNEAQ. Trimming removed 5 bases from V and 6 bases from J; junction bases left unmatched: 10. CDR3 DNA: TGTGCCAGCAGCCTAGGACCGGGACTAGCGGGTCAGACCCAGTACTTC. It is translated as CASSLGPGLAGQTQYF. Combining the CDR3 with reference TRBV7-8 and TRBJ2-5 gives the whole variable domain GAGVSQSPRYKVAKRGQDVALRCDPISGHVSLFWYQQALGQGPEFLTYFQNEAQLDKSGLPSDRFFAERPEGSVSTLKIQRTQQEDSAVYLCASSLGPGLAGQTQYFGPGTRLLVL.

The V call is TRBV19, the J call TRBJ2-3; 8 bases agree with TRBD2. Germline values: CDR1 LNHDA, CDR2 SQIVND (reference sequence). V shed 1 base, J shed 0 bases, and the junction held 3 bases outside the gene matches. The length of the CDR3 is 16 residues. The CDR3 region has the DNA TGTGCCAGTAGTATAGGGAAGCGGGGGAGCACAGATACGCAGTATTTT. Protein sequence: CASSIGKRGSTDTQYF.